The present entry profiles one T cell receptor beta chain with its context. After re-calling the 5' RACE reads, TCRdb lists one entry per CDR3 protein, DNA absent. Recorded for this sample: just over 300,000 distinct CDR3 sequences. This record comes from a study of monozygotic twins with inflammatory bowel disease. From germline, CDR1 is SGHTA and CDR2 FQGNSA. The CDR3 is 16 amino acids. The sequenced sample consisted of blood. This clonotype was obtained from a human donor with ulcerative colitis or Crohn's disease, or a healthy co-twin of an affected twin (not recorded which). The chain employs TRBV7-2 and TRBJ2-5; TCRdb's assignment of TRBD2 cannot be checked, as there is no DNA. CDR3 protein: CASSLDPAGGPKTQYF.